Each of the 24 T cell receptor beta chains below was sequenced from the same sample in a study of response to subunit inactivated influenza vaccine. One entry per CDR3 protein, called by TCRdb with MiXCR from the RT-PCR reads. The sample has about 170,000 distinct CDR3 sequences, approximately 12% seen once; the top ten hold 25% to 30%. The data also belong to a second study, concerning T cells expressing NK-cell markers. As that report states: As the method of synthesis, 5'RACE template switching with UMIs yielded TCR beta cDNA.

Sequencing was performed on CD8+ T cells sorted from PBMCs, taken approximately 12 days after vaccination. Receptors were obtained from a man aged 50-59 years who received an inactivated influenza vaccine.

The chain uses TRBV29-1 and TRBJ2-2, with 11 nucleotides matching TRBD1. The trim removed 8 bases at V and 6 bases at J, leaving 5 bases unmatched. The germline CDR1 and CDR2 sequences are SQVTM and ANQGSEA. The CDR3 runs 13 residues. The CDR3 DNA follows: TGCAGCTTCTGGACAGGGGGCCCCGGGGAGCTGTTTTTT. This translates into CSFWTGGPGELFF.

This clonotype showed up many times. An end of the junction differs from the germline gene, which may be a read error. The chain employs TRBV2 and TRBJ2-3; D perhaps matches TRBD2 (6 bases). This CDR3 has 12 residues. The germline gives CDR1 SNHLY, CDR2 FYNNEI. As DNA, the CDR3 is TGTGCCAGCAGTGAAGCTCGGGAACTAGCCCGTTTT. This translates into CASSEARELARF.

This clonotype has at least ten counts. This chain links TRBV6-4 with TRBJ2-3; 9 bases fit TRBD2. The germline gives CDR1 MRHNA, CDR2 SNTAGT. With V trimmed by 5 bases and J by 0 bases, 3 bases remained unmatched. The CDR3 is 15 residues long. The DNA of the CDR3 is TGTGCCAGCAGTCGGACTAGCGCTAGCACAGATACGCAGTATTTT. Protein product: CASSRTSASTDTQYF.

As DNA, the CDR3 is TGTGCCAGCAGTGCGGTACAGGGGGCGCCCGGGGAGCTGTTTTTT. It is translated as CASSAVQGAPGELFF. The chain combines TRBV2 with TRBJ2-2; 9 bases fit TRBD1. Germline V CDR1 and CDR2: SNHLY, FYNNEI. J gave up 6 bases and V 4 bases, and 6 bases lay outside the gene matches. The CDR3 spans 15 residues.

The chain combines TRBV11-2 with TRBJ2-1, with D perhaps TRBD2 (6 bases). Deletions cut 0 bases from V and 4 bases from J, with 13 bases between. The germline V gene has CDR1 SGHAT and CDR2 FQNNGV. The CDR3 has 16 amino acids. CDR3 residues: CASSLDLGGFYNEQFF. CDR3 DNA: TGTGCCAGCAGCTTAGATCTGGGGGGTTTTTACAATGAGCAGTTCTTC.

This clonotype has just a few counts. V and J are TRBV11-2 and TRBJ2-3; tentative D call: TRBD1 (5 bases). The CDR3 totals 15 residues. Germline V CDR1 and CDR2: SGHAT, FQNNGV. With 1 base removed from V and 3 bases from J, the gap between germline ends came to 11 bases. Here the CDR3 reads CASSLGGRETDTQYF. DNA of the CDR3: TGTGCCAGCAGCTTAGGTGGCAGGGAAACAGATACGCAGTATTTT.

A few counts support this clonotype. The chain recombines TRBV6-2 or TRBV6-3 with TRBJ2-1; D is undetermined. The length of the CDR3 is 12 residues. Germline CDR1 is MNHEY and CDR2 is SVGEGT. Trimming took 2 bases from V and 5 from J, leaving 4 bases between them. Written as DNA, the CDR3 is TGTGCCAGCAGTTACCCACACAATGAGCAGTTCTTC. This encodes CASSYPHNEQFF.

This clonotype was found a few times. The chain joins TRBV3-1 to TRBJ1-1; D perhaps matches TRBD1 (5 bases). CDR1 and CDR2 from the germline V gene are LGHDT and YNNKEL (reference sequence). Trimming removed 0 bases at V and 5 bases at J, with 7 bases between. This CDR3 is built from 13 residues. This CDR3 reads CASSQEKGTEAFF. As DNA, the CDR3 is TGTGCCAGCAGCCAAGAGAAGGGGACTGAAGCTTTCTTT.

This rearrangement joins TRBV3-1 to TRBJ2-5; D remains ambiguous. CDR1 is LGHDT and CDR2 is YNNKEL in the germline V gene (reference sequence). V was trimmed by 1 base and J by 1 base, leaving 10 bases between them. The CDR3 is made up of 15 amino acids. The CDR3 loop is CASSQGWRGQETQYF. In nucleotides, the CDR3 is TGTGCCAGCAGCCAAGGGTGGCGCGGCCAAGAGACCCAGTACTTC.

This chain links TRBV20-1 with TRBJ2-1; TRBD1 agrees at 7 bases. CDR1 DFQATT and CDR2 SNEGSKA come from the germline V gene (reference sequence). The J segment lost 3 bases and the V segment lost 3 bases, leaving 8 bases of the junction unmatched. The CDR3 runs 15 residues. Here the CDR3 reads CSASRRGKDYNEQFF. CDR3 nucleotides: TGCAGTGCTAGCCGCAGGGGGAAGGACTACAATGAGCAGTTCTTC.

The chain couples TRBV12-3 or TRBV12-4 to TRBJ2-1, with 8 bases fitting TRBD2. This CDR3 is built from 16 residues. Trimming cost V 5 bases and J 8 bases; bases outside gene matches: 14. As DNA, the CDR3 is TGTGCCAGCAGTCTTAACCCCCTCGGGCGGGAGGATGAGCAGTTCTTC. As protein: CASSLNPLGREDEQFF.

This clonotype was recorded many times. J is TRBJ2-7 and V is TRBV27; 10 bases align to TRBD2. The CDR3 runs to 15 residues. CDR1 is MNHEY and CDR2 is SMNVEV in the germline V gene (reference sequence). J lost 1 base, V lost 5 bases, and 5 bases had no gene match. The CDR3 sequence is CASSPRTSGSYEQYF. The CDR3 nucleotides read TGTGCCAGCAGTCCACGGACTAGCGGTTCCTACGAGCAGTACTTC.

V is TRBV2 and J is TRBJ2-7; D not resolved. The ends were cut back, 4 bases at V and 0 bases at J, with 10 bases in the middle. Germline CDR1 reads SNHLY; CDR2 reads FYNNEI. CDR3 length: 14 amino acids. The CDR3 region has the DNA TGTGCCAGCAGTGGCCGAGGTACCTCCTACGAGCAGTACTTC. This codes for CASSGRGTSYEQYF.

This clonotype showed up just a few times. The CDR3 spells CSASGRGLQETQYF. The CDR3 coding sequence is TGCAGTGCTAGTGGGCGGGGGCTCCAAGAGACCCAGTACTTC. The J gene is TRBJ2-5, the V gene TRBV20-1; D is possibly TRBD2 (7 bases). Looked up from germline, CDR1 is DFQATT and CDR2 is SNEGSKA (reference sequence). V shed 3 bases and J shed 1 base, with 12 bases lying between them. The CDR3 spans 14 residues.

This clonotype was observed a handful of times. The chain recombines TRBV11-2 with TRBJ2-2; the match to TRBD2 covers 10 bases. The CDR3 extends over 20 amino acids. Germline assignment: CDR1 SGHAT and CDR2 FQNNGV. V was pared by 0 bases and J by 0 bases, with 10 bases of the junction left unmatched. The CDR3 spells CASSLDQPAGGLANTGELFF. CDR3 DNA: TGTGCCAGCAGCTTAGATCAACCAGCGGGGGGGCTAGCGAACACCGGGGAGCTGTTTTTT.

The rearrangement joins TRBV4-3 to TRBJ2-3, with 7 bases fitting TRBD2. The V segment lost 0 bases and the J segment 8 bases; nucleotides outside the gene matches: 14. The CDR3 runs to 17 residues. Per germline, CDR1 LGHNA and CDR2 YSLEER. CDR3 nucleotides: TGCGCCAGCAGCCAAGATTGGGTTGGCGGGAGATTAGCTACGCAGTATTTT. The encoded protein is CASSQDWVGGRLATQYF.

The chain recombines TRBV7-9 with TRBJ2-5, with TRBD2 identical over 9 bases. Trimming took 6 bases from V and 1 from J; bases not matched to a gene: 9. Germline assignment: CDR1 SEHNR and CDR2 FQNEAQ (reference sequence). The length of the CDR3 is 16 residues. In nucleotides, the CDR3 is TGTGCCAGCAGTATAGCGGGAGATTCGCCCCAAGAGACCCAGTACTTC. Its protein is CASSIAGDSPQETQYF.

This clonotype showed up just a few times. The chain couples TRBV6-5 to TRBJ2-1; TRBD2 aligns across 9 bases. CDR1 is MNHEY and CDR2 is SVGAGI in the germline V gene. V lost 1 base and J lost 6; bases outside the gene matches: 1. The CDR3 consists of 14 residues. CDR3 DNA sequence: TGTGCCAGCAGTTACTGGCGGGAGGGCAATGAGCAGTTCTTC. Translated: CASSYWREGNEQFF.

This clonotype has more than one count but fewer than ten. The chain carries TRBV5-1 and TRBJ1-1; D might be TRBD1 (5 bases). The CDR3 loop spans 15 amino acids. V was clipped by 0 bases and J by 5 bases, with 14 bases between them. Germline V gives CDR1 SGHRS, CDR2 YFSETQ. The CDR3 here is CASSLVGATVTEAFF. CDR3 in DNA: TGCGCCAGCAGCTTGGTAGGTGCGACAGTAACTGAAGCTTTCTTT.

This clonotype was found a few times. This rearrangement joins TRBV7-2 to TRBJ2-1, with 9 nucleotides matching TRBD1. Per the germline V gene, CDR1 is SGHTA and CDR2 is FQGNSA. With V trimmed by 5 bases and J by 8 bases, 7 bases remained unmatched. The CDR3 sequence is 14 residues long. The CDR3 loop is CASSQTGGGDEQFF. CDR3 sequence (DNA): TGTGCCAGCAGCCAGACAGGGGGAGGCGATGAGCAGTTCTTC.

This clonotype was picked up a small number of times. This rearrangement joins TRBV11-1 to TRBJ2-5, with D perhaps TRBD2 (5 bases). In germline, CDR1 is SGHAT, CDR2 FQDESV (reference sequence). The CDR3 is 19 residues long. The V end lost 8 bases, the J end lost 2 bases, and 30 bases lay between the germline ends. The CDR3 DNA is TGTGCCAGCCCGAATCCATTCTACTTCGCGGGCGGAGAACAAGAGACCCAGTACTTC. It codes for CASPNPFYFAGGEQETQYF.

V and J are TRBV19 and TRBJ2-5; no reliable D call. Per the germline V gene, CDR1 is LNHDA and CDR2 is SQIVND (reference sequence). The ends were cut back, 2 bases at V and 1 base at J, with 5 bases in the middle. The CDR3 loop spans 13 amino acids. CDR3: CASSIPSQETQYF. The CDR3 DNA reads TGTGCCAGTAGTATACCCAGCCAAGAGACCCAGTACTTC.

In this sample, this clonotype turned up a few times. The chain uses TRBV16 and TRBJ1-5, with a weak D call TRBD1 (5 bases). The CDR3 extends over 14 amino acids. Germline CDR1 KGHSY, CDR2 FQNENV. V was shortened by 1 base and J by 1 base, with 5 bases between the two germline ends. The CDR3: CASSQWGSNQPQHF. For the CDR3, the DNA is TGTGCCAGCAGCCAATGGGGCAGCAATCAGCCCCAGCATTTT.

Here the CDR3 reads CASSLRTGENTGELFF. The CDR3 nucleotides are TGCGCCAGCAGCCTACGGACAGGGGAGAACACCGGGGAGCTGTTTTTT. The J gene is TRBJ2-2, the V gene TRBV4-1, with TRBD1 identical over 9 bases. CDR1 is MGHRA and CDR2 is YSYEKL in the germline V gene. The V segment lost 4 bases and the J segment 1 base; nucleotides outside the gene matches: 4. The CDR3 is made up of 16 amino acids.